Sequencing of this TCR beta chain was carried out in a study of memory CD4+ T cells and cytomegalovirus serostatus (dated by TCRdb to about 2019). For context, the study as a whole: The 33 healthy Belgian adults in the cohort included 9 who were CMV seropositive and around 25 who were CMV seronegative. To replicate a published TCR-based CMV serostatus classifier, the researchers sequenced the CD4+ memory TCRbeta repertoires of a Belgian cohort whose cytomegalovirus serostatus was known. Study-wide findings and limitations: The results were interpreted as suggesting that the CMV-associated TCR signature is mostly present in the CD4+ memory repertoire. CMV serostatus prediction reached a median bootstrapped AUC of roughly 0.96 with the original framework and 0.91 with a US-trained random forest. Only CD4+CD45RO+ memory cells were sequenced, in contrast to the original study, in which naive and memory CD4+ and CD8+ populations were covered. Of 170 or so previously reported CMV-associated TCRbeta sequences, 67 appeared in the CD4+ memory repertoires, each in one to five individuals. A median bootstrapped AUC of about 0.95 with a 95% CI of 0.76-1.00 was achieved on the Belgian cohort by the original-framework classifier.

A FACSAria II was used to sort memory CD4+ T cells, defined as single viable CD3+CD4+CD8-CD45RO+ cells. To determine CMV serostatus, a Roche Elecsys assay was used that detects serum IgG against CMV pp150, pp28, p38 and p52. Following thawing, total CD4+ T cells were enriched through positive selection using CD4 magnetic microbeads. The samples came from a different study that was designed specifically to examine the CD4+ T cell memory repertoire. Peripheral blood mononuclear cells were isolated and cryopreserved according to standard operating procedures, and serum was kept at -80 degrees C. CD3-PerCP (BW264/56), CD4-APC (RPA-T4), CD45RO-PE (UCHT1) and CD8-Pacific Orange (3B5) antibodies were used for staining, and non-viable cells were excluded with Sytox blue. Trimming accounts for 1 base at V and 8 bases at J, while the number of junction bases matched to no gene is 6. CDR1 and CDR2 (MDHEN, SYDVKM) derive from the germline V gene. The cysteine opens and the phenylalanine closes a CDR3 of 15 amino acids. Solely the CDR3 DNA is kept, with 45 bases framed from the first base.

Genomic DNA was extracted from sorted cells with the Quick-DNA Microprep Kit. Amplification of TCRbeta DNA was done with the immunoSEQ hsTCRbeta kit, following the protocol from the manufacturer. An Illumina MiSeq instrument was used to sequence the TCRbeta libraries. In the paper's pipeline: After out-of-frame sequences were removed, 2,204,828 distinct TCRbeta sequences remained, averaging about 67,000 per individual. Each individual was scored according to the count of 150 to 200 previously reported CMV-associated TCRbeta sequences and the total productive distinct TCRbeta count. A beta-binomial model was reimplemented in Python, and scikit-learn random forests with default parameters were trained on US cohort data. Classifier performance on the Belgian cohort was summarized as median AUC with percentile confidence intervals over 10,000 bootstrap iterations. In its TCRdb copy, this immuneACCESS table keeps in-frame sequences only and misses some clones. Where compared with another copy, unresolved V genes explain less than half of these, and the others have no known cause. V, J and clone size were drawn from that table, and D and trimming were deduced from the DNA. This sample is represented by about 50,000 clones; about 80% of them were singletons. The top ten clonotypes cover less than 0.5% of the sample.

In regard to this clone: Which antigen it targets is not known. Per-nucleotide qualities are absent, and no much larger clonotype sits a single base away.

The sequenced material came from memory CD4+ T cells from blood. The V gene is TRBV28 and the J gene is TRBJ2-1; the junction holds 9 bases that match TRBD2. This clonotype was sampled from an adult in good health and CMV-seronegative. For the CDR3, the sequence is CASSLFQRGAHEQFF. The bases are TGTGCCAGCAGTTTATTTCAGCGGGGGGCGCATGAGCAGTTCTTC.